This T cell receptor (beta chain) originates from a study of human T cells and chemical hapten exposure. This clonotype was observed a few times. The CDR3 runs to 14 residues. Trimming took off 8 bases at V and 1 base at J, with 12 bases between the two ends. Germline V gene sequence: CDR1 MNHEY, CDR2 SVGAGI. The library attached unique molecular identifiers to individual cDNA molecules. Using its own MiXCR run on the reads, TCRdb lists one record per CDR3 protein. The sample includes more than 100,000 distinct CDR3 sequences, around 8.5% seen only once; the top ten take 1.2% to 1.5%. Before extraction, the whole blood was not fractionated, and total RNA was taken from it.

Source material: whole blood. The chain recombines TRBV6-5 with TRBJ2-1; D uncertain. The sequence was collected from a human donor in good health. Some clones in this sample may be carry-over from other donors' samples. The DNA for the CDR3 is TGTGCCAGCGGCTTGCCGCAATCCTACAATGAGCAGTTCTTC. It specifies CASGLPQSYNEQFF.